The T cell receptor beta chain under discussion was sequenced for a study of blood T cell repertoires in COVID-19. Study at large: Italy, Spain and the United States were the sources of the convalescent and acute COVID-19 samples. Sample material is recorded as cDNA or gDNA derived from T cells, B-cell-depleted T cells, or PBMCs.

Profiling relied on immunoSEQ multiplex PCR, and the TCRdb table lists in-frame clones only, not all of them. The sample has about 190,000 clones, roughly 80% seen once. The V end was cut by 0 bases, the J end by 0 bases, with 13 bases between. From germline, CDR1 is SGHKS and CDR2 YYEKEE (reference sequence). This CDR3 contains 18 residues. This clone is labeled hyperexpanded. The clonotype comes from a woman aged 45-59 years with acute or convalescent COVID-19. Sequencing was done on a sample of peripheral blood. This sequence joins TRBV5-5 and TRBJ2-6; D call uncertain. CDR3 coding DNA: TGTGCCAGCAGCTTGGAGGCAGGAACCCACTCTGGGGCCAACGTCCTGACTTTC. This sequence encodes CASSLEAGTHSGANVLTF.